These 3 T cell receptor beta chains were sequenced from one sample in a study of T cell responses to AZD1222 COVID-19 vaccine. Only in-frame clones appear in the TCRdb table, and some are missing; sequencing was by immunoSEQ multiplex PCR. The top ten hold roughly a quarter of the sample, which has under 200,000 clones, approximately 90% seen once. The source material was peripheral blood, sampled 28 days after the second AZD1222 dose. The source of these receptors is an adult who received the AZD1222 COVID-19 vaccine.

The chain couples TRBV11-2 to TRBJ2-5, with D tentatively TRBD1 (6 bases). The CDR3 covers 14 residues. V gave up 1 base and J gave up 2 bases, with 8 bases separating them. Germline V gives CDR1 SGHAT, CDR2 FQNNGV. CDR3 sequence: CASSLGGTQETQYF. In DNA form, the CDR3 reads TGTGCCAGCAGCTTAGGAGGGACACAAGAGACCCAGTACTTC.

This clone appeared a few times. V usage is TRBV27 and J usage is TRBJ2-1; possible D gene TRBD2, 6 bases. Trimming removed 8 bases from V and 0 bases from J, with 14 bases in between. Per the germline V gene, CDR1 is MNHEY and CDR2 is SMNVEV (reference sequence). The CDR3 totals 15 residues. The CDR3 coding sequence is TGTGCCAGCTGGAAGGAGCGGGTCTCCTACAATGAGCAGTTCTTC. It is translated as CASWKERVSYNEQFF.

This chain connects TRBV28 to TRBJ1-5; D is uncertain. V was clipped by 3 bases and J by 7 bases, with 10 bases between them. The CDR3 runs to 13 residues. Germline CDR1 is MDHEN and CDR2 is SYDVKM. The CDR3: CASSFEGRQPQHF. Written as DNA, the CDR3 is TGTGCCAGCAGTTTCGAGGGTAGGCAGCCCCAGCATTTT.